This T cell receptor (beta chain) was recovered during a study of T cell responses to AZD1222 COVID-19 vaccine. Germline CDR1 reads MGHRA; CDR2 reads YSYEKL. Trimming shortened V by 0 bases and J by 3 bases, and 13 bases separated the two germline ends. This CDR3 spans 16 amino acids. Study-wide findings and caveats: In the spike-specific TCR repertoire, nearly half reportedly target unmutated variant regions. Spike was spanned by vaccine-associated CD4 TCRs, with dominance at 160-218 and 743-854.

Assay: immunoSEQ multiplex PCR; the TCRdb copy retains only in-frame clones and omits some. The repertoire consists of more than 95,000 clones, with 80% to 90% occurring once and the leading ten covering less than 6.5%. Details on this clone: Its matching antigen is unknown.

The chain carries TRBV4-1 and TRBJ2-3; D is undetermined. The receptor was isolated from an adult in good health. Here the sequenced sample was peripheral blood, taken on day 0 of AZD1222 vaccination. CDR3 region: CASSQDGVFGTDTQYF. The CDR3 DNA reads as TGCGCCAGCAGCCAAGATGGCGTATTTGGGACAGATACGCAGTATTTT.